A single sample gave rise to the 22 T cell receptor beta chains below, sequenced in a study of T cell changes during pregnancy in multiple sclerosis. The table came from immunoSEQ multiplex PCR; TCRdb's copy has only in-frame clones and leaves some out. The profile shows some 45,000 clones, about 91% of them singletons. The sequencing used CD4+ T cells from peripheral blood mononuclear cells, collected after pregnancy. Receptors were obtained from a female donor in good health, enrolled as a control in a pregnancy study.

The rearrangement joins TRBV11-3 to TRBJ1-1; D perhaps matches TRBD1 (5 bases). The CDR3 loop spans 14 amino acids. The germline V gene has CDR1 SGHNT and CDR2 YENEEA. With 6 bases removed from V and 5 bases from J, the gap between germline ends came to 16 bases. CDR3 bases: TGTGCCAGCAGTTTGACCCAGGGTTCAACTGAAGCTTTCTTT. Protein sequence: CASSLTQGSTEAFF.

This chain links TRBV4-2 with TRBJ1-4; D call uncertain. There are 16 residues in the CDR3. Per germline, CDR1 LGHNA and CDR2 YNFKEQ. V gave up 1 base and J gave up 3 bases, with 12 bases separating them. CDR3 nucleotides: TGTGCCAGCAGCCAAGCGGTCGGGGAATCTAATGAAAAACTGTTTTTT. Its protein is CASSQAVGESNEKLFF.

CDR3 amino acids: CASSLGQNYGYTF. In DNA form, the CDR3 reads TGTGCCAGCAGCTTGGGACAAAACTATGGCTACACCTTC. The chain combines TRBV5-4 with TRBJ1-2; D remains ambiguous. Germline CDR1 is SGHNT and CDR2 is YYREEE (reference sequence). The CDR3 loop spans 13 amino acids. V was shortened by 0 bases and J by 2 bases, with 5 bases between the two germline ends.

This chain links TRBV29-1 with TRBJ2-1; the D gene is possibly TRBD2 (5 bases). The V and J ends lost 3 bases and 0 bases respectively, with 9 bases between them. Germline V gene sequence: CDR1 SQVTM, CDR2 ANQGSEA. There are 14 residues in the CDR3. The DNA of the CDR3 is TGCAGCGTTGAGTGGGAGCGCTCCTACAATGAGCAGTTCTTC. Amino acids: CSVEWERSYNEQFF.

This clone was detected only once. V and J are TRBV11-3 and TRBJ2-7; the D gene is possibly TRBD1 (5 bases). The germline V and J ends were trimmed by 7 bases and 0 bases, with 22 bases remaining between them. The germline CDR1 and CDR2 sequences are SGHNT and YENEEA. This CDR3 has 17 residues. CDR3 DNA: TGTGCCAGCAACCTCTCGAACTTTGACAGAGTCTCCTACGAGCAGTACTTC. Amino acid sequence: CASNLSNFDRVSYEQYF.

The chain joins TRBV5-5 to TRBJ2-1; 10 positions match TRBD2. The CDR3 length is 14 residues. The junction had 7 bases not matched to a gene; V was cut back by 4 bases and J by 9 bases. Germline CDR1 is SGHKS and CDR2 is YYEKEE (reference sequence). The CDR3, as DNA: TGTGCCAGCAGCGGCAGCGGGGGGGTCTCTGAGCAGTTCTTC. Protein product: CASSGSGGVSEQFF.

This clone was counted between two and nine times. The chain has TRBV7-2 and TRBJ1-1, with 7 bases matching TRBD1. Looked up from germline, CDR1 is SGHTA and CDR2 is FQGNSA. There are 15 residues in the CDR3. The trim removed 5 bases at V and 0 bases at J, leaving 6 bases unmatched. The CDR3 spells CASSIQQGLNTEAFF. Written as DNA, the CDR3 is TGTGCCAGCAGCATCCAACAGGGGCTGAACACTGAAGCTTTCTTT.

The chain has TRBV7-2 and TRBJ1-1; D remains ambiguous. V lost 5 bases and J lost 1, with 11 bases in between. Germline V gene sequence: CDR1 SGHTA, CDR2 FQGNSA. The CDR3 runs to 14 residues. In DNA, the CDR3 is TGTGCCAGCAGCCCGCCCGGCGGGAACACTGAAGCTTTCTTT. Translating it yields CASSPPGGNTEAFF.

This rearrangement joins TRBV11-1 to TRBJ2-5; D is unclear. Per the germline V gene, CDR1 is SGHAT and CDR2 is FQDESV (reference sequence). The V end was cut by 1 base, the J end by 5 bases, with 11 bases between. This CDR3 is 14 amino acids long. The CDR3 DNA follows: TGTGCCAGCAGCTTAGAGGTTCCGCGGGAGACCCAGTACTTC. Translation: CASSLEVPRETQYF.

The V and J genes are TRBV18 and TRBJ1-1, with D unclear. The CDR3 extends over 13 amino acids. Trimming removed 5 bases at V and 0 bases at J, with 7 bases between. CDR1 and CDR2 from the germline V gene are KGHSH and LQKENI. CDR3 protein: CASSTEMNTEAFF. In nucleotides, the CDR3 is TGTGCCAGCTCAACAGAGATGAACACTGAAGCTTTCTTT.

The chain couples TRBV6-1 to TRBJ2-7; 10 nucleotides align to TRBD1. The germline CDR1 and CDR2 sequences are MNHNS and SASEGT. Trimming removed 7 bases from V and 3 bases from J; junction bases left unmatched: 9. This CDR3 has 15 residues. For the CDR3, the DNA is TGTGCCAGCAACTCCCGGGACAGGGGTGGCTACGAGCAGTACTTC. This codes for CASNSRDRGGYEQYF.

This chain uses TRBV28 with TRBJ2-3; 8 nucleotides align to TRBD1. V trimming: 8 bases; J trimming: 0 bases; junction bases outside the gene matches: 7. Germline V gives CDR1 MDHEN, CDR2 SYDVKM. This CDR3 is 15 amino acids long. The CDR3 sequence: CASGAGGVSTDTQYF. The DNA of the CDR3 is TGTGCCAGCGGGGCAGGGGGCGTGAGCACAGATACGCAGTATTTT.

The chain couples TRBV28 to TRBJ2-7; D may be TRBD2 (6 bases). The CDR3 extends over 16 amino acids. The germline V gene has CDR1 MDHEN and CDR2 SYDVKM. V shed 1 base and J shed 3 bases, with 16 bases lying between them. CDR3 nucleotides: TGTGCCAGCAGTTTATTTGTCGGGAGCCCCTACTACGAGCAGTACTTC. Translating it yields CASSLFVGSPYYEQYF.

J is TRBJ2-3 and V is TRBV2; D possibly corresponds to TRBD2 (5 bases). Trimming took 4 bases from V and 5 from J, leaving 16 bases between them. Germline V gene sequence: CDR1 SNHLY, CDR2 FYNNEI. The CDR3 covers 15 residues. The CDR3 nucleotides read TGTGCCAGCAGTGGAGGGCGAGCGGTGGGAGATACGCAGTATTTT. Its translation: CASSGGRAVGDTQYF.

The rearrangement uses TRBV28 and TRBJ1-5; D perhaps matches TRBD1 (6 bases). This CDR3 comprises 18 residues. In germline, CDR1 is MDHEN, CDR2 SYDVKM. V lost 1 base and J lost 5, with 21 bases in between. DNA for the CDR3: TGTGCCAGCAGTTTATCGCCTGGGTTGGGGGCATTGGATCAGCCCCAGCATTTT. Translating gives CASSLSPGLGALDQPQHF.

The chain uses TRBV5-4 and TRBJ2-7, with 9 positions matching TRBD2. There are 15 residues in the CDR3. From germline, CDR1 is SGHNT and CDR2 YYREEE (reference sequence). V was pared by 0 bases and J by 0 bases, with 1 base of the junction left unmatched. The CDR3 nucleotides are TGTGCCAGCAGCTTGGGCGGGAGGGGCTCCTACGAGCAGTACTTC. It specifies CASSLGGRGSYEQYF.

DNA for the CDR3: TGCGCCAGCAGCCCTACCCTTACAGGAATGAACACTGAAGCTTTCTTT. This sequence encodes CASSPTLTGMNTEAFF. This chain uses TRBV5-1 with TRBJ1-1; D might be TRBD1 (5 bases). V lost 4 bases to trimming and J lost 0 bases, with 16 bases between them. The CDR3 totals 16 residues. Germline V gene lookup returns CDR1 SGHRS and CDR2 YFSETQ.

This clone has just one count. The J gene is TRBJ2-5, the V gene TRBV7-7; 9 positions match TRBD1. V trimming: 5 bases; J trimming: 5 bases; junction bases outside the gene matches: 3. Germline V gene lookup returns CDR1 SSHAT and CDR2 FNYEAQ (reference sequence). The CDR3 is 13 residues long. The DNA for the CDR3 is TGTGCCAGCAGCCTGGGACAGGGCGAGACCCAGTACTTC. Translating gives CASSLGQGETQYF.

V gene TRBV29-1 combines with J gene TRBJ2-2, with unresolved D. V was cut by 2 bases and J by 6 bases, with 7 bases left in between. The V gene's germline CDR1 is SQVTM and CDR2 ANQGSEA. This CDR3 has 12 amino acids. CDR3 sequence: CSVELSSGELFF. CDR3 nucleotide sequence: TGCAGCGTTGAATTATCGTCCGGGGAGCTGTTTTTT.

The chain links TRBV5-4 to TRBJ1-3; 9 nucleotides line up with TRBD1. The ends lost 4 bases at V and 2 bases at J; junction bases unmatched: 7. Per germline, CDR1 SGHNT and CDR2 YYREEE (reference sequence). The CDR3 is 16 amino acids. CDR3 protein: CASSLDRTGAGNTIYF. The CDR3 nucleotides read TGTGCCAGCAGCCTGGATAGGACAGGGGCTGGAAACACCATATATTTT.

The chain has TRBV28 and TRBJ2-3; TRBD2 is a possible D gene (6 bases). Trimming stripped 4 bases from V and 1 base from J, with 12 bases between. The CDR3 has 15 residues. In germline, CDR1 is MDHEN, CDR2 SYDVKM. CDR3 coding DNA: TGTGCCAGCAGTTCCCCTGGGGAGGGCACAGATACGCAGTATTTT. Translating it yields CASSSPGEGTDTQYF.

The V and J genes are TRBV7-9 and TRBJ2-1; 9 bases match TRBD2. The CDR3 covers 15 residues. Per the germline V gene, CDR1 is SEHNR and CDR2 is FQNEAQ (reference sequence). V lost 5 bases and J lost 7; bases outside the gene matches: 9. The CDR3 is CASSPSLAGGNEQFF. The DNA for the CDR3 is TGTGCCAGCAGCCCCAGTTTGGCGGGAGGGAATGAGCAGTTCTTC. The full variable domain, in which reference TRBV7-9 and TRBJ2-1 provide the parts outside the CDR3, is DTGVSQNPRHKITKRGQNVTFRCDPISEHNRLYWYRQTLGQGPEFLTYFQNEAQLEKSRLLSDRFSAERPKGSFSTLEIQRTEQGDSAMYLCASSPSLAGGNEQFFGPGTRLTVL.